The 29 T cell receptor beta chains listed next were all sequenced from one sample in a study of vaccination effects on CD4 cells after COVID-19. Sequencing was preceded by expansion of antigen-specific CD4+ T cells with viral peptide pools in the ViraFEST assay. Isolation of CD4+ T cells took place after about nine days of culture. Two doses of either BNT162b2 or mRNA-1273 were given to each participant. These receptors' antigens are unknown. Sequencing used immunoSEQ multiplex PCR; TCRdb keeps in-frame clones, though not all of them. The sample gives approximately 28,000 clones, roughly 80% of which show up once; 5.8% is in the top ten. This specimen consisted of CD4+ T cells from PBMCs cultured with SARS-CoV-2 spike peptides, obtained after COVID-19 vaccination. The receptor set was obtained from a human donor who received a COVID-19 vaccine. Some clones in this sample may be carry-over from other donors' samples.

This chain links TRBV2 with TRBJ1-4, with TRBD1 as a possible D gene (6 bases). CDR1 is SNHLY, CDR2 FYNNEI, per germline. Trimming took off 3 bases at V and 8 bases at J, with 10 bases between the two ends. CDR3 length: 13 residues. In nucleotides, the CDR3 is TGTGCCAGCAGTGACCTCAGGGGAGAAAAACTGTTTTTT. It yields the protein CASSDLRGEKLFF.

The chain carries TRBV18 and TRBJ2-5; D uncertain. The V end was cut by 4 bases, the J end by 4 bases, with 13 bases between. Germline loops: CDR1 KGHSH, CDR2 LQKENI. The CDR3 covers 14 residues. Written as DNA, the CDR3 is TGTGCCAGCTCACGCGCCGGCCCGAGAGAGACCCAGTACTTC. It yields the protein CASSRAGPRETQYF.

The chain is built from TRBV13 and TRBJ1-4; no reliable D call. CDR3 length: 12 amino acids. V was trimmed by 0 bases and J by 7 bases, leaving 3 bases between them. The germline gives CDR1 PRHDT, CDR2 FYEKMQ (reference sequence). The CDR3 here is CASSLGSEKLFF. CDR3 bases: TGTGCCAGCAGCTTAGGCTCTGAAAAACTGTTTTTT.

This chain connects TRBV18 to TRBJ1-1; 7 nucleotides agree with TRBD1. Germline trimming cut 6 bases from V and 0 bases from J; bases unmatched to any gene: 4. This CDR3 has 14 residues. The germline V gene has CDR1 KGHSH and CDR2 LQKENI. For the CDR3, the DNA is TGTGCCAGCTCCCGCGGGACAGTGAACACTGAAGCTTTCTTT. Its translation: CASSRGTVNTEAFF.

This rearrangement joins TRBV2 to TRBJ2-3; 7 positions match TRBD1. The trim removed 0 bases at V and 0 bases at J, leaving 9 bases unmatched. Germline V gene sequence: CDR1 SNHLY, CDR2 FYNNEI. CDR3 length equals 18 residues. The CDR3: CASSEALLAGGSTDTQYF. The CDR3 nucleotides are TGTGCCAGCAGTGAAGCGCTTCTGGCAGGGGGTAGCACAGATACGCAGTATTTT.

The chain is built from TRBV9 and TRBJ2-1; the match to TRBD2 covers 7 bases. With 3 bases clipped from V and 2 bases from J, the junction kept 8 bases outside the gene matches. The CDR3 runs to 16 residues. The germline V gene has CDR1 SGDLS and CDR2 YYNGEE. The CDR3 sequence is CASSASAGTPYNEQFF. The CDR3 DNA is TGTGCCAGCAGCGCCTCAGCGGGAACCCCCTACAATGAGCAGTTCTTC.

This sequence joins TRBV6-5 and TRBJ2-7; a possible D gene is TRBD1 (5 bases). CDR1 is MNHEY and CDR2 is SVGAGI in the germline V gene. The V end lost 4 bases, the J end lost 0 bases, and 10 bases lay between the germline ends. This CDR3 is 14 amino acids long. CDR3 sequence: CASSLTDRSYEQYV. CDR3 sequence (DNA): TGTGCCAGCAGTTTGACAGACCGCTCCTACGAGCAGTACGTC.

The chain recombines TRBV18 with TRBJ1-2; D remains unclear. Trimming left V 8 bases short and J 3 bases short, with 10 bases between. Germline lookup yields CDR1 KGHSH and CDR2 LQKENI. The CDR3 has 12 amino acids. The DNA for the CDR3 is TGTGCCAGCGCAGGACGGGACTATGGCTACACCTTC. It specifies CASAGRDYGYTF.

The table lists this clone with a count of one. The chain uses TRBV5-1 and TRBJ1-4; D is unclear. Trimming took off 5 bases at V and 8 bases at J, with 10 bases between the two ends. The CDR3 totals 12 residues. The germline CDR1 and CDR2 sequences are SGHRS and YFSETQ. CDR3 coding DNA: TGCGCCAGCAGGAGGGCGGGGGAAAAACTGTTTTTT. This translates into CASRRAGEKLFF.

The gene calls are TRBV11-2 and TRBJ2-7, with 7 bases lining up with TRBD2. CDR1 and CDR2 from the germline V gene are SGHAT and FQNNGV. CDR3 length: 15 amino acids. Germline trimming cut 2 bases from V and 7 bases from J; bases unmatched to any gene: 11. The CDR3 nucleotides are TGTGCCAGCAGCTTATTGCGCAGCGGGGCTAGTGAGCAGTACGTC. Amino acid sequence: CASSLLRSGASEQYV.

The chain carries TRBV5-1 and TRBJ1-1, with D maybe TRBD1 (5 bases). The V end lost 4 bases, the J end lost 0 bases, and 19 bases lay between the germline ends. The germline CDR1 and CDR2 sequences are SGHRS and YFSETQ. This CDR3 comprises 17 residues. The CDR3 region is CASSLASGTPMNTEAFF. The CDR3 DNA reads TGCGCCAGCAGCCTTGCTTCGGGGACCCCAATGAACACTGAAGCTTTCTTT.

This clone was counted once. The V call is TRBV25-1, the J call TRBJ2-2; D is unresolved. With 3 bases removed from V and 0 bases from J, the gap between germline ends came to 14 bases. The CDR3 runs to 17 residues. CDR1 and CDR2 from the germline V gene are MGHDK and SYGVNS. DNA for the CDR3: TGTGCCAGCAGTGACACAGACGGAAGAACGAACACCGGGGAGCTGTTTTTT. Residues: CASSDTDGRTNTGELFF.

The chain combines TRBV7-9 with TRBJ1-2; no reliable D call. Between the trimmed V and J ends, which lost 5 bases and 2 bases, there was a span of 12 bases. CDR1 SEHNR and CDR2 FQNEAQ come from the germline V gene (reference sequence). This CDR3 region has 14 residues. The CDR3 protein is CASSPNTENYGYTF. The CDR3 DNA follows: TGTGCCAGCAGCCCGAATACAGAGAACTATGGCTACACCTTC.

The genes are TRBV2 and TRBJ1-1, with 8 nucleotides matching TRBD1. This CDR3 has 15 amino acids. The V gene's germline CDR1 is SNHLY and CDR2 FYNNEI. With V trimmed by 7 bases and J by 1 base, 8 bases remained unmatched. CDR3 residues: CASNYQGARNTEAFF. The CDR3 DNA is TGTGCCAGCAACTATCAGGGGGCGAGGAACACTGAAGCTTTCTTT.

Comment on this clone: This CDR3 is also generated by other DNA sequences in the sample. The genes are TRBV30 and TRBJ1-5; D not certain. The CDR3 runs 13 residues. V was trimmed by 0 bases and J by 1 base, leaving 4 bases between them. Germline lookup yields CDR1 GTSNPN and CDR2 SVGIG (reference sequence). CDR3 loop: CAWSVSSNQPQHF. The CDR3 DNA is TGTGCCTGGAGTGTATCCAGCAATCAGCCCCAGCATTTT.

The chain uses TRBV6-5 and TRBJ2-2, with no clear D. The CDR3 is 14 amino acids. Germline CDR1 MNHEY, CDR2 SVGAGI. Deletions cut 2 bases from V and 8 bases from J, with 12 bases between. The CDR3 region is CASSYPRVGGELFF. The CDR3 DNA follows: TGTGCCAGCAGTTACCCCCGGGTGGGTGGGGAGCTGTTTTTT.

The rearrangement uses TRBV5-6 and TRBJ2-7; 7 positions agree with TRBD1. Trimming removed 2 bases from V and 4 bases from J; junction bases left unmatched: 6. Germline values: CDR1 SGHDT, CDR2 YYEEEE. The length of the CDR3 is 14 residues. In DNA form, the CDR3 reads TGTGCCAGCAGCTTTGGGACAGAGGTTTACGAGCAGTACGTC. This sequence encodes CASSFGTEVYEQYV.

This chain connects TRBV30 to TRBJ1-6, with D possibly TRBD1 on 5 matching bases. Germline V CDR1 and CDR2: GTSNPN, SVGIG (reference sequence). The CDR3 spans 16 residues. V was cut by 5 bases and J by 8 bases, with 22 bases left in between. CDR3 sequence (DNA): TGTGCCTGGCAAACTAGGAGGGGTTTATTGTATTCACCCCTCCACTTT. Translating gives CAWQTRRGLLYSPLHF.

As DNA, the CDR3 is TGTGCCAGCAGCCCCGTGGGAGCCAAAAACATTCAGTACTTC. The encoded protein is CASSPVGAKNIQYF. This rearrangement joins TRBV14 to TRBJ2-4, with D unclear. The germline V gene encodes CDR1 SGHDN and CDR2 FVKESK. This CDR3 has 14 residues. Trimming pared 4 bases from V and 0 bases from J, leaving 7 bases between.

V is TRBV5-1 and J is TRBJ2-3; TRBD2 aligns across 10 bases. CDR1 and CDR2 from the germline V gene are SGHRS and YFSETQ. The CDR3 contains 20 residues. Germline trimming cut 4 bases from V and 0 bases from J; bases unmatched to any gene: 17. The CDR3 nucleotides read TGCGCCAGCAGCCGGAATACGGGTAGCGGGGGGCCGTTGAGCACAGATACGCAGTATTTT. Amino acid sequence: CASSRNTGSGGPLSTDTQYF.

The chain carries TRBV7-6 and TRBJ2-2; D is possibly TRBD1 or TRBD2 (7 bases each). The CDR3 totals 16 residues. The V and J ends lost 5 bases and 4 bases respectively, with 17 bases between them. Germline V CDR1 and CDR2: SGHVS, FNYEAQ. The CDR3 reads CASSLQGGGSTGELFF. CDR3 in DNA: TGTGCCAGCAGCCTCCAGGGGGGGGGATCCACCGGGGAGCTGTTTTTT. Based on the CDR3 plus reference TRBV7-6 and TRBJ2-2, the full variable domain is GAGVSQSPRYKVTKRGQDVALRCDPISGHVSLYWYRQALGQGPEFLTYFNYEAQQDKSGLPNDRFSAERPEGSISTLTIQRTEQRDSAMYRCASSLQGGGSTGELFFGEGSRLTVL.

This clone has a handful of counts. V gene TRBV27 combines with J gene TRBJ1-6, with 11 bases matching TRBD1. The CDR3 is 17 residues long. The germline V gene encodes CDR1 MNHEY and CDR2 SMNVEV (reference sequence). V lost 1 base and J lost 11; bases outside the gene matches: 10. The CDR3 region has the DNA TGTGCCAGCAGTTTATTCCCACCGGGACAGGGGGATGCACCCCTCCACTTT. It is translated as CASSLFPPGQGDAPLHF.

The chain employs TRBV29-1 and TRBJ2-1; 9 bases align to TRBD2. The length of the CDR3 is 15 residues. The V gene end was trimmed by 2 bases and the J gene end by 7 bases; junction bases not matched to a gene: 9. The germline gives CDR1 SQVTM, CDR2 ANQGSEA. This chain's CDR3 is CSVEIRGGGKNEQFF. CDR3 DNA: TGCAGCGTTGAAATACGCGGGGGGGGAAAAAATGAGCAGTTCTTC.

The chain is built from TRBV18 and TRBJ1-3; no firm D call. This CDR3 has 15 residues. CDR1 and CDR2 from the germline V gene are KGHSH and LQKENI. V was pared by 0 bases and J by 4 bases, with 10 bases between. CDR3 coding DNA: TGTGCCAGCTCACCACCAGGCAGGTCCGGAAACACCATATATTTT. Its protein is CASSPPGRSGNTIYF. Drawing the rest from reference TRBV18 and TRBJ1-3, the complete variable domain is NAGVMQNPRHLVRRRGQEARLRCSPMKGHSHVYWYRQLPEEGLKFMVYLQKENIIDESGMPKERFSAEFPKEGPSILRIQQVVRGDSAAYFCASSPPGRSGNTIYFGEGSWLTVV.

V gene TRBV6-5 combines with J gene TRBJ2-2; D possibly uses TRBD1 or TRBD2 (5 bases each). The germline V and J ends were trimmed by 8 bases and 4 bases, with 14 bases remaining between them. Germline CDR1 is MNHEY and CDR2 is SVGAGI. This CDR3 is 14 amino acids long. CDR3 loop: CASLVGELTGELFF. The CDR3 coding sequence is TGTGCCAGCCTTGTGGGGGAGCTCACCGGGGAGCTGTTTTTT.

The CDR3 DNA is TGTGCCAGCAGTTTACAGGGGTTGGGGGTCTATGGCTACACCTTC. Its protein is CASSLQGLGVYGYTF. This sequence joins TRBV2 and TRBJ1-2; 7 positions agree with TRBD1. The CDR3 is 15 amino acids. The V gene end was trimmed by 5 bases and the J gene end by 4 bases; junction bases not matched to a gene: 10. Germline V CDR1 and CDR2: SNHLY, FYNNEI.

The chain joins TRBV4-2 to TRBJ2-2; 7 bases match TRBD1. The V gene's germline CDR1 is LGHNA and CDR2 YNFKEQ. The J segment lost 1 base and the V segment lost 0 bases, leaving 5 bases of the junction unmatched. The CDR3 has 17 amino acids. CDR3 in DNA: TGTGCCAGCAGCCAAGATTACCGACAGGGGAACACCGGGGAGCTGTTTTTT. Translation gives CASSQDYRQGNTGELFF.

V gene TRBV27 combines with J gene TRBJ1-2; 7 bases agree with TRBD1. This CDR3 region has 14 residues. Germline V lookup: CDR1 MNHEY, CDR2 SMNVEV (reference sequence). The V gene end was trimmed by 5 bases and the J gene end by 4 bases; junction bases not matched to a gene: 7. The CDR3 DNA reads TGTGCCAGCAGTGCCCGGGACAGCTTCTATGGCTACACCTTC. It codes for CASSARDSFYGYTF.

CDR3 DNA: TGTGCCAGCAGCTTTGGGACAGGGGCTTCCTACGAGCAGTACGTC. Translated: CASSFGTGASYEQYV. The chain links TRBV5-5 to TRBJ2-7, with 10 bases identical to TRBD1. Germline-derived CDR1 and CDR2 are SGHKS and YYEKEE (reference sequence). The CDR3 runs to 15 residues. The J segment lost 1 base and the V segment lost 2 bases, leaving 3 bases of the junction unmatched.